The subject of this entry is one TCR beta chain. Its antigen is still unknown. Per-base quality was not reported, and no clone a single base away is much larger than it. This entry is derived from a study of CD4 T cells in lung cancer (dated by TCRdb to the late 2010s). General notes on the study: In the study, blood T cells of NSCLC patients were screened for responses to candidate mutation-encoded neoepitopes, and neoantigen-specific CD4+ T-cell clones and TCRs were isolated. Tumor and non-adjacent lung tissue came from a handful of patients undergoing curative-intent resections for stage I-III non-small cell lung cancer. TCRB deep sequencing tracked the frequency of neoantigen-specific clonotypes in tumor resections, non-adjacent lung and cultured T-cell products. Before blood donation, treatments including platinum chemotherapy had been received by the patients, and nivolumab or pembrolizumab had been received by some of the patients. Aged 60 to 69 when blood was donated, the resected patients, most of whom were former smokers, had either lung adenocarcinoma or squamous cell carcinoma.

The library came from the immunoSEQ multiplex PCR assay. DNA was isolated with Qiagen DNeasy or QIAamp micro DNA kits and TCRB sequenced with the Adaptive Biotechnology human TCRB sequencing kit. TCRB libraries were sequenced on an Illumina MiSeq. The original methods were these. The kit provider's software was used to analyze TCRB sequence data, and Fisher's exact test was used to test clonotype templates for tumor enrichment. In its TCRdb copy, this immuneACCESS table keeps in-frame sequences only and misses some clones. Where compared with another copy, unresolved V genes explain less than half of these, and the others have no known cause. That table furnishes V, J and clone size, whereas the DNA furnished D and trimming. This sample gives roughly 9,300 clones in total; roughly three fifths of them show up just once. The ten largest clones capture 15% of the sample. Trimming accounts for 1 base at V and 6 bases at J, while the number of junction bases matched to no gene is 5. The germline V gene supplies CDR1 MGHRA and CDR2 YSYEKL. The CDR3 has 16 amino acids, counting the end cysteine and phenylalanine. Only CDR3 DNA remains: 48 bases, in frame from the first base.

Beyond this particular receptor, the publication reports: Some responses derived from blood might reflect in vitro priming of naive T cells or cross-reactivity instead of memory responses to the cancer.

From the same resection, non-adjacent lung tissue was collected as far as possible from the malignant lesion, at a distance of at least 3 cm. Sample: normal lung tissue taken away from the tumor. Rearrangement joined TRBV4-1 to TRBJ2-2, and 10 junctional nucleotides match TRBD2. This clonotype originated in a man in his fifties or sixties with non-small cell lung cancer. The nucleotide sequence reads as follows: TGCGCCAGCAGCCAAGGGCTAGCGGGAGTGGCCGGGGAGCTGTTTTTT. This translates into CASSQGLAGVAGELFF.